Shown below are 10 T cell receptor beta chains from a single sample sequenced in a study of cytomegalovirus exposure and HLA in healthy donors. TCRdb's copy holds only in-frame clones and misses some; the assay was immunoSEQ multiplex PCR. The sample has around 80,000 clones; 96% are singletons. Material for sequencing was PBMCs. The receptors were gathered from a woman between 18 and 30 years old in good health and CMV-seronegative.

The rearrangement joins TRBV7-9 to TRBJ1-5, with 8 bases that match TRBD1. V trimming: 0 bases; J trimming: 7 bases; junction bases outside the gene matches: 11. This CDR3 has 17 residues. Germline CDR1 SEHNR, CDR2 FQNEAQ (reference sequence). CDR3 sequence: CASSLALQGARGQPQHF. The DNA of the CDR3 is TGTGCCAGCAGCTTAGCGTTGCAGGGGGCGAGGGGCCAGCCCCAGCATTTT.

Remarks on this clone: Different DNA sequences within this sample yield the same CDR3. The rearrangement uses TRBV6-1 and TRBJ2-7; D remains unclear. The CDR3 length is 11 residues. The germline V and J ends were trimmed by 5 bases and 2 bases, with 4 bases remaining between them. Per the germline V gene, CDR1 is MNHNS and CDR2 is SASEGT. The DNA of the CDR3 is TGTGCCAGCAGTTCTCCCTACGAGCAGTACTTC. Encoded protein: CASSSPYEQYF.

This chain uses TRBV27 with TRBJ2-3, with D perhaps matching TRBD2 (5 bases). The CDR3 totals 13 residues. Deletions cut 3 bases from V and 6 bases from J, with 10 bases between. Germline V gives CDR1 MNHEY, CDR2 SMNVEV (reference sequence). In nucleotides, the CDR3 is TGTGCCAGCAGTTTCCGACCGGGGGATACGCAGTATTTT. Amino acid sequence: CASSFRPGDTQYF.

V gene TRBV28 combines with J gene TRBJ1-1; D gene unclear. V gave up 2 bases and J gave up 1 base, with 5 bases separating them. CDR1 is MDHEN and CDR2 is SYDVKM in the germline V gene. The length of the CDR3 is 13 residues. DNA of the CDR3: TGTGCCAGCAGTTTAGGGCCGAACACTGAAGCTTTCTTT. Its translation is CASSLGPNTEAFF.

The CDR3 DNA reads TGTGCCAGCAGCCCGATGTGGGGCCTTGGAAACACCATATATTTT. It codes for CASSPMWGLGNTIYF. The V call is TRBV28, the J call TRBJ1-3; D might be TRBD1 (5 bases). V dropped 6 bases and J dropped 3 bases, with 15 bases sitting between them. The CDR3 runs 15 residues. Looked up from germline, CDR1 is MDHEN and CDR2 is SYDVKM.

The chain employs TRBV10-3 and TRBJ2-6, with D perhaps matching TRBD1 (6 bases). The CDR3 has 20 residues. The germline V and J ends were trimmed by 6 bases and 0 bases, with 24 bases remaining between them. Germline CDR1 reads ENHRY; CDR2 reads SYGVKD. The DNA of the CDR3 is TGTGCCATCAGGGCGTGGGTTCAGGACAGAATTGACTCTGGGGCCAACGTCCTGACTTTC. This encodes CAIRAWVQDRIDSGANVLTF.

The genes are TRBV18 and TRBJ2-7; 7 bases are a match to TRBD1. The CDR3 extends over 13 amino acids. The germline V gene has CDR1 KGHSH and CDR2 LQKENI. The junction had 3 bases not matched to a gene; V was cut back by 3 bases and J by 4 bases. CDR3 sequence (DNA): TGTGCCAGCTCACCCGCAGGGGGATACGAGCAGTACTTC. Translated, it gives CASSPAGGYEQYF. Filled out from reference TRBV18 and TRBJ2-7, the complete variable domain reads NAGVMQNPRHLVRRRGQEARLRCSPMKGHSHVYWYRQLPEEGLKFMVYLQKENIIDESGMPKERFSAEFPKEGPSILRIQQVVRGDSAAYFCASSPAGGYEQYFGPGTRLTVT.

The chain joins TRBV28 to TRBJ2-1; 7 nucleotides line up with TRBD2. The germline V gene encodes CDR1 MDHEN and CDR2 SYDVKM. The CDR3 contains 15 residues. V shed 6 bases, J shed 5 bases, and the junction held 10 bases outside the gene matches. CDR3: CASRKFGLGNNEQFF. For the CDR3, the DNA is TGTGCCAGCAGAAAATTCGGACTAGGCAACAATGAGCAGTTCTTC.

The chain is built from TRBV5-1 and TRBJ2-3, with D uncertain. From germline, CDR1 is SGHRS and CDR2 YFSETQ. V lost 0 bases and J 5 bases, leaving 4 bases between the germline ends. This CDR3 is built from 12 residues. The CDR3 sequence: CASSLGQDTQYF. CDR3 DNA: TGCGCCAGCAGCTTGGGACAAGATACGCAGTATTTT.

The rearrangement uses TRBV7-6 and TRBJ2-1, with D maybe TRBD2 (5 bases). CDR1 and CDR2 (germline): SGHVS, FNYEAQ. The CDR3 contains 17 residues. The V and J ends lost 5 bases and 0 bases respectively, with 17 bases between them. This chain's CDR3 is CASSLQAPGSSYNEQFF. The CDR3 coding sequence is TGTGCCAGCAGCCTTCAAGCGCCGGGGAGCTCCTACAATGAGCAGTTCTTC. Together with reference TRBV7-6 and TRBJ2-1, the CDR3 gives the full variable domain: GAGVSQSPRYKVTKRGQDVALRCDPISGHVSLYWYRQALGQGPEFLTYFNYEAQQDKSGLPNDRFSAERPEGSISTLTIQRTEQRDSAMYRCASSLQAPGSSYNEQFFGPGTRLTVL.